Each of the 21 T cell receptor beta chains below was sequenced from the same sample in a study of T cell responses to AZD1222 COVID-19 vaccine. Sequencing used immunoSEQ multiplex PCR; TCRdb keeps in-frame clones, though not all of them. The data show some 200,000 clones, approximately 95% seen once. Sequences were derived from peripheral blood, sampled on day 0 of AZD1222 vaccination. Receptor source: an adult in good health.

The rearrangement uses TRBV6-5 and TRBJ1-5, with no clear D. Germline lookup yields CDR1 MNHEY and CDR2 SVGAGI. V lost 8 bases, J lost 1 base, and 12 bases lay in between. This CDR3 contains 14 residues. The CDR3 loop reads CASYAVDSNQPQHF. The CDR3 DNA reads TGTGCCAGCTATGCGGTGGACAGCAATCAGCCCCAGCATTTT.

The rearrangement uses TRBV30 and TRBJ2-1, with TRBD1 identical over 8 bases. Per germline, CDR1 GTSNPN and CDR2 SVGIG (reference sequence). CDR3 length equals 13 residues. The ends lost 3 bases at V and 7 bases at J; junction bases unmatched: 5. Written as DNA, the CDR3 is TGTGCCTGGAGAGGGGACAGGAGAAATGAGCAGTTCTTC. Its translation is CAWRGDRRNEQFF.

The chain carries TRBV19 and TRBJ2-1; 10 bases map to TRBD2. CDR3 size: 17 residues. The trim removed 7 bases at V and 9 bases at J, leaving 18 bases unmatched. Germline V gene data show CDR1 as LNHDA and CDR2 as SQIVND (reference sequence). In nucleotides, the CDR3 is TGTGCCAGTACCCCCTGGAGGACTAGCGGTCTTTCTGGTGAGCAGTTCTTC. Protein product: CASTPWRTSGLSGEQFF.

The rearrangement links TRBV6-5 to TRBJ1-5; D unclear. CDR1 and CDR2 (germline): MNHEY, SVGAGI. V was pared by 8 bases and J by 1 base, with 15 bases between. CDR3 length: 15 residues. In DNA form, the CDR3 reads TGTGCCAGCGATCTAGGCACAGTCAGCAATCAGCCCCAGCATTTT. Amino acid sequence: CASDLGTVSNQPQHF.

This clone is a singleton in its sample. The chain employs TRBV15 and TRBJ1-1; 7 bases are shared with TRBD1. V shed 6 bases, J shed 5 bases, and the junction held 12 bases outside the gene matches. The CDR3 is 15 residues long. The V gene's germline CDR1 is LNHNV and CDR2 YYDKDF (reference sequence). CDR3 amino acids: CATSMGTVGRTEAFF. CDR3 DNA: TGTGCCACCAGTATGGGGACAGTTGGAAGAACTGAAGCTTTCTTT.

The genes are TRBV5-5 and TRBJ1-5, with a tentative D call TRBD1 (5 bases). Germline-derived CDR1 and CDR2 are SGHKS and YYEKEE (reference sequence). Trimming took 2 bases from V and 0 from J, leaving 15 bases between them. There are 17 residues in the CDR3. In DNA, the CDR3 is TGTGCCAGCAGCTTATTCGACAGTTTTAGTAGCAATCAGCCCCAGCATTTT. Protein: CASSLFDSFSSNQPQHF.

The CDR3 nucleotides read TGTGCCAGCTGTGTTGCTCGGGGGACTGAAGCTTTCTTT. Translated, it gives CASCVARGTEAFF. This rearrangement joins TRBV6-6 to TRBJ1-1; a possible D gene is TRBD1 (5 bases). This CDR3 contains 13 residues. V dropped 8 bases and J dropped 5 bases, with 15 bases sitting between them. The germline V gene has CDR1 MNHNY and CDR2 SVGAGI (reference sequence).

The CDR3 loop reads CASSQEFGGSAYEAGELFF. For the CDR3, the DNA is TGTGCCAGCAGCCAAGAATTTGGCGGGAGCGCGTATGAGGCCGGGGAGCTGTTTTTT. The J gene is TRBJ2-2, the V gene TRBV3-1 (or the pseudogene TRBV3-2); TRBD2 matches 7 bases. This CDR3 has 19 amino acids. Unmatched junction bases numbered 16, after V lost 0 bases and J lost 6 bases. Germline lookup yields CDR1 LGHDT and CDR2 YNNKEL (reference sequence).

The rearrangement links TRBV6-1 to TRBJ1-2; tentatively, D is TRBD1 (5 bases). Per germline, CDR1 MNHNS and CDR2 SASEGT. V was pared by 2 bases and J by 8 bases, with 24 bases between. The CDR3 spans 17 residues. This CDR3 is CASSELGTGIRDRGYTF. DNA of the CDR3: TGTGCCAGCAGTGAATTGGGAACGGGTATTCGGGACCGCGGCTACACCTTC.

The V gene is TRBV7-9, the J gene TRBJ1-1, with 8 bases that match TRBD1. Per germline, CDR1 SEHNR and CDR2 FQNEAQ (reference sequence). The CDR3 contains 14 residues. After removal of 5 bases from V and 5 bases from J, the junction contained 7 bases not matched to a gene. CDR3: CASSDRGSRTEAFF. The DNA of the CDR3 is TGTGCCAGCAGCGACAGGGGATCGAGAACTGAAGCTTTCTTT.

This clone has more than one count but fewer than ten. The chain employs TRBV19 and TRBJ2-7; TRBD2 is a possible D gene (5 bases). CDR3 length: 13 amino acids. Germline V CDR1 and CDR2: LNHDA, SQIVND (reference sequence). V was clipped by 8 bases and J by 1 base, with 12 bases between them. CDR3 coding DNA: TGTGCCAGTCGACCCGGACTTTCCTACGAGCAGTACTTC. It yields the protein CASRPGLSYEQYF.

The chain's CDR3 is CASSVGTSGGTDTQYF. CDR3 in DNA: TGTGCCAGCAGCGTCGGGACTAGCGGGGGCACAGATACGCAGTATTTT. The J gene is TRBJ2-3, the V gene TRBV5-4, with TRBD2 identical over 13 bases. With 4 bases clipped from V and 1 base from J, the junction kept 3 bases outside the gene matches. Germline V gene lookup returns CDR1 SGHNT and CDR2 YYREEE (reference sequence). CDR3 length equals 16 residues.

The chain has TRBV5-1 and TRBJ2-7; tentatively, D is TRBD2 (7 bases). Germline lookup yields CDR1 SGHRS and CDR2 YFSETQ. Deletions cut 4 bases from V and 2 bases from J, with 16 bases between. The CDR3 is 15 amino acids. CDR3 sequence: CASSPRGGGPYEQYF. As DNA, the CDR3 is TGCGCCAGCAGCCCACGGGGAGGGGGACCCTACGAGCAGTACTTC.

This clone was seen only once. The rearrangement links TRBV3-1 (or the pseudogene TRBV3-2) to TRBJ1-5; D remains ambiguous. The CDR3 totals 16 residues. Germline V gene data show CDR1 as LGHDT and CDR2 as YNNKEL (reference sequence). Trimming took off 1 base at V and 1 base at J, with 11 bases between the two ends. The CDR3, as DNA: TGTGCCAGCAGCCAAGCCGATGGCAGAAGCAATCAGCCCCAGCATTTT. Protein: CASSQADGRSNQPQHF.

The rearrangement links TRBV19 to TRBJ1-1; 10 nucleotides match TRBD1. This CDR3 contains 14 residues. With V trimmed by 6 bases and J by 7 bases, 8 bases remained unmatched. Germline CDR1 LNHDA, CDR2 SQIVND (reference sequence). As DNA, the CDR3 is TGTGCCAGTAGGATGACAGGGGGCTCCCGTGAAGCTTTCTTT. This sequence encodes CASRMTGGSREAFF.

The chain employs TRBV29-1 and TRBJ2-7, with D possibly matching TRBD1 (7 bases). Germline lookup yields CDR1 SQVTM and CDR2 ANQGSEA. V gave up 0 bases and J gave up 2 bases, with 17 bases separating them. This CDR3 region has 16 residues. The DNA for the CDR3 is TGCAGCGTTGAAGATCGGAGGGTGGGGACAGCCTACGAGCAGTACTTC. It specifies CSVEDRRVGTAYEQYF.

CDR3 sequence (DNA): TGCGCCAGCAGCCCCCCCAGGGGATCCGGGGAGCTGTTTTTT. Its protein is CASSPPRGSGELFF. The gene calls are TRBV4-1 and TRBJ2-2; D may be TRBD1 (6 bases). The V end lost 4 bases, the J end lost 6 bases, and 12 bases lay between the germline ends. CDR1 and CDR2 (germline): MGHRA, YSYEKL. CDR3 length: 14 amino acids.

This rearrangement joins TRBV19 to TRBJ1-1; D perhaps matches TRBD1 (6 bases). Germline lookup yields CDR1 LNHDA and CDR2 SQIVND (reference sequence). The V end was cut by 7 bases, the J end by 4 bases, with 19 bases between. This CDR3 spans 15 amino acids. CDR3 sequence (DNA): TGTGCCAGTAATGGTTGGGCAGGGGCGACCACTGAAGCTTTCTTT. This encodes CASNGWAGATTEAFF. The whole variable domain, filled in from reference TRBV19 and TRBJ1-1, reads DGGITQSPKYLFRKEGQNVTLSCEQNLNHDAMYWYRQDPGQGLRLIYYSQIVNDFQKGDIAEGYSVSREKKESFPLTVTSAQKNPTAFYLCASNGWAGATTEAFFGQGTRLTVV.

The rearrangement joins TRBV29-1 to TRBJ2-7; perhaps D is TRBD1 or TRBD2 (6 bases each). This CDR3 has 13 amino acids. Trimming removed 4 bases at V and 1 base at J, with 11 bases between. From germline, CDR1 is SQVTM and CDR2 ANQGSEA. CDR3 nucleotide sequence: TGCAGCGTTGGGACGGGGGCGTCCTACGAGCAGTACTTC. It encodes CSVGTGASYEQYF.

There are a few counts of this clone. The chain employs TRBV11-2 and TRBJ2-1, with TRBD1 identical over 9 bases. The germline V gene encodes CDR1 SGHAT and CDR2 FQNNGV. With 2 bases clipped from V and 8 bases from J, the junction kept 10 bases outside the gene matches. The CDR3 runs 16 residues. As DNA, the CDR3 is TGTGCCAGCAGCTTATACCGGGACAGGGCAGTCGATGAGCAGTTCTTC. It translates to CASSLYRDRAVDEQFF.

The chain has TRBV11-3 and TRBJ2-3; 12 nucleotides agree with TRBD2. The CDR3 sequence is 16 residues long. CDR1 is SGHNT and CDR2 is YENEEA in the germline V gene. V lost 5 bases, J lost 0 bases, and 3 bases stayed unmatched. The CDR3 reads CASSLGTSGSTDTQYF. The CDR3 DNA sequence: TGTGCCAGCAGCCTTGGGACTAGCGGGAGCACAGATACGCAGTATTTT.